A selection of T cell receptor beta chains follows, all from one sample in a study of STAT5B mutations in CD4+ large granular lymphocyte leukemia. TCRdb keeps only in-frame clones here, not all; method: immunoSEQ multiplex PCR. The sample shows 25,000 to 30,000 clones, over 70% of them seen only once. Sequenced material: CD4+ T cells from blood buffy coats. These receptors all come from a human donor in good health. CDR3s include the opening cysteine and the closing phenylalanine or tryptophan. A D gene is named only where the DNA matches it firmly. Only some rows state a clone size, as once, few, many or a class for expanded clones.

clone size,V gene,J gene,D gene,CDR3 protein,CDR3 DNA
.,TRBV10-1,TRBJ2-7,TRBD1,CASSESIALTGGGEQYF,TGCGCCAGCAGTGAGTCGATCGCCCTAACAGGGGGTGGCGAGCAGTACTTC
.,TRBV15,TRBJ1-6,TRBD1,CATSRGQGNSPLHF,TGTGCCACCAGCAGGGGACAGGGAAATTCACCCCTCCACTTT
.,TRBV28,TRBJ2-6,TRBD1,CASRGQGTGANVLTF,TGTGCCAGCAGGGGACAGGGTACCGGGGCCAACGTCCTGACTTTC
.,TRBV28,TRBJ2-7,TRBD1,CASSLRQGNREQYF,TGTGCCAGCAGTTTAAGACAGGGAAACCGCGAGCAGTACTTC
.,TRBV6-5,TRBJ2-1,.,CASSYSKVGTYNEQFF,TGTGCCAGCAGTTACTCGAAGGTTGGCACCTACAATGAGCAGTTCTTC
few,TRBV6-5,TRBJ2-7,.,CASSYFNEQYF,TGTGCCAGCAGTTACTTCAACGAGCAGTACTTC
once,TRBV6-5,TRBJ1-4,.,CASGDLLNEKLFF,TGTGCCAGCGGGGACTTATTGAATGAAAAACTGTTTTTT
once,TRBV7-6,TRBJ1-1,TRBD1,CASSPQAGGMNTEAFF,TGTGCCAGCAGCCCCCAGGCAGGGGGAATGAACACTGAAGCTTTCTTT
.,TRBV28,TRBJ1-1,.,CASRLGGNTEAFF,TGTGCCAGCAGGCTGGGGGGGAACACTGAAGCTTTCTTT
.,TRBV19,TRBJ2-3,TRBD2,CASTKTSGDTQYF,TGTGCCAGTACCAAGACTAGCGGAGATACGCAGTATTTT
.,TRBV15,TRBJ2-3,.,CATSSPTPGPGADTQYF,TGTGCCACCAGCAGCCCCACCCCGGGCCCTGGGGCAGATACGCAGTATTTT
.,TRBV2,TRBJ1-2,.,CASSELAGVDYGYTF,TGTGCCAGCAGTGAACTGGCAGGAGTCGACTATGGCTACACCTTC
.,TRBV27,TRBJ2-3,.,CASSPSAHAHPQYF,TGTGCCAGCAGTCCGTCAGCCCATGCCCATCCGCAGTATTTT
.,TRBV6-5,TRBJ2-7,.,CASSFQRQSYEQYF,TGTGCCAGCAGTTTCCAAAGACAGTCCTACGAGCAGTACTTC
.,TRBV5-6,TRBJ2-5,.,CASSDRTLQETQYF,TGTGCCAGCAGCGACCGGACACTCCAAGAGACCCAGTACTTC
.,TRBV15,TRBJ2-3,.,CATSNQGGGTDTQYF,TGTGCCACCAGCAACCAGGGGGGAGGCACAGATACGCAGTATTTT
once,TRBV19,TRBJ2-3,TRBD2,CASSRTSGGGADTQYF,TGTGCCTCCTCAAGGACTAGCGGAGGGGGGGCAGATACGCAGTATTTT
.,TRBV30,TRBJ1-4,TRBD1,CAWGQGPNEKLFF,TGTGCCTGGGGACAGGGGCCGAATGAAAAACTGTTTTTT
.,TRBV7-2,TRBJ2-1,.,CASSLGFGGMDEQFF,TGTGCCAGCAGCTTAGGATTTGGGGGTATGGATGAGCAGTTCTTC
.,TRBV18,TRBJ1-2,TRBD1,CASSPFLISGQGGYGYTF,TGTGCCAGCTCACCCTTCCTTATATCTGGACAGGGGGGCTATGGCTACACCTTC
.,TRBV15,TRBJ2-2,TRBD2,CATSRDIIAGVSTGELFF,TGTGCCACCAGCAGAGATATCATAGCGGGAGTAAGCACCGGGGAGCTGTTTTTT
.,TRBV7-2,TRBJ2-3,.,CASSLAGEVADTQYF,TGTGCCAGCAGCTTAGCGGGGGAAGTCGCAGATACGCAGTATTTT
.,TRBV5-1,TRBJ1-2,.,CASSLTSTPDGYTF,TGCGCCAGCAGCTTGACCTCGACACCAGATGGCTACACCTTC
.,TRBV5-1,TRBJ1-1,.,CASRQEAEAFF,TGCGCCAGCAGACAGGAAGCTGAAGCTTTCTTT
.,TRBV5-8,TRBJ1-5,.,CASSSGRPGSNQPQHF,TGTGCCAGCAGCTCGGGGCGGCCAGGTAGCAATCAGCCCCAGCATTTT
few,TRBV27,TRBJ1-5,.,CASSLSSEGQPQHF,TGTGCCAGCAGTTTATCGTCGGAGGGGCAGCCCCAGCATTTT
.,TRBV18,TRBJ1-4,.,CASSATGLDEKLFF,TGTGCCAGCTCAGCGACAGGTCTTGATGAAAAACTGTTTTTT
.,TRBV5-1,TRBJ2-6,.,CASRVTAGTGANVLTF,TGCGCCAGCAGAGTCACAGCGGGCACTGGGGCCAACGTCCTGACTTTC
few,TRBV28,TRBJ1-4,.,CASSSSDITEKLFF,TGTGCCAGCAGTTCCTCGGACATAACAGAAAAACTGTTTTTT
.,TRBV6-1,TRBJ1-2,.,CASMAGGSGYGYTF,TGTGCCAGCATGGCCGGGGGTTCGGGCTATGGCTACACCTTC
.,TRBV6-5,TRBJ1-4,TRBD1,CASSFEQGAANEKLFF,TGTGCCAGCAGTTTTGAACAGGGGGCGGCTAATGAAAAACTGTTTTTT
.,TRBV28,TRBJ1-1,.,CASSLTGRNTEAFF,TGTGCCAGCAGTTTAACGGGGCGGAACACTGAAGCTTTCTTT
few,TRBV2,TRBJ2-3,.,CASSYRVSGDTQYF,TGTGCCAGCAGCTACAGGGTATCAGGGGATACGCAGTATTTT
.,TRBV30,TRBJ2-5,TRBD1,CAWSAGDRGKETQYF,TGTGCCTGGAGTGCCGGGGACAGAGGGAAGGAAACCCAGTACTTC
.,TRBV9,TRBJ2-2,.,CASSVEVAADTGELFF,TGTGCCAGCAGCGTAGAAGTAGCGGCCGACACCGGGGAGCTGTTTTTT
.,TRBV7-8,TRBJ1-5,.,CASRLSSTGRDQPQHF,TGTGCCAGCAGACTATCAAGCACCGGCAGGGATCAGCCCCAGCATTTT
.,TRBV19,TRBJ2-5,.,CASSIVFREETQYF,TGTGCCAGTAGTATAGTATTTCGGGAAGAGACCCAGTACTTC
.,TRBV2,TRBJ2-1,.,CASSVVRRDEQFF,TGTGCCAGCAGTGTGGTCCGCCGGGATGAGCAGTTCTTC
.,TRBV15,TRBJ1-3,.,CATSRAYTGSGNTIYF,TGTGCCACCAGCAGAGCTTATACAGGGTCTGGAAACACCATATATTTT
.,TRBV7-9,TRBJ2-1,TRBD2,CASSLPSTGGSGKEFF,TGTGCCAGCAGCTTACCGTCTACGGGCGGGAGCGGTAAGGAGTTCTTC
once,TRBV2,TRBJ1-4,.,CASRDRRRTTNEKLFF,TGTGCCAGCAGGGACCGCCGGCGGACAACTAATGAAAAACTGTTTTTT
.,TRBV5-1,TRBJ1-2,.,CASSLGLGVNYGYTF,TGCGCCAGCAGCTTGGGGTTAGGGGTTAACTATGGCTACACCTTC
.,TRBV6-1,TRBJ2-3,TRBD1,CASSSMGQSTDTQYF,TGTGCCAGCAGTTCCATGGGACAGAGCACAGATACGCAGTATTTT
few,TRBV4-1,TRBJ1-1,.,CASSQDRDTEAFF,TGCGCCAGCAGCCAAGATCGAGACACTGAAGCTTTCTTT
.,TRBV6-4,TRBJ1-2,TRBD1,CASSQWTGESHYGYTF,TGTGCCAGCAGCCAGTGGACAGGGGAGTCCCACTATGGCTACACCTTC
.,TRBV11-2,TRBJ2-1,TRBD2,CASSFRGGAVYNEQFF,TGTGCCAGCAGCTTCCGCGGGGGAGCCGTCTACAATGAGCAGTTCTTC
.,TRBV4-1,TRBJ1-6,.,CATRGQPNNSPLHF,TGCGCCACCAGAGGACAGCCCAATAATTCACCCCTCCACTTT
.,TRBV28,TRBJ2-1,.,CASSRLVIEQFF,TGTGCCAGCAGTAGACTAGTCATTGAGCAGTTCTTC
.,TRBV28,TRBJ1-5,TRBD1,CASRGQGENQPQHF,TGTGCCAGCAGGGGACAGGGGGAGAATCAGCCCCAGCATTTT
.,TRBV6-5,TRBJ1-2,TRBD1,CASSYSRQGAGGYTF,TGTGCCAGCAGTTACTCGAGGCAGGGGGCAGGTGGCTACACCTTC
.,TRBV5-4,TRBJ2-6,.,CASSQPGSGANVLTF,TGTGCCAGCAGCCAACCAGGGTCTGGGGCCAACGTCCTGACTTTC
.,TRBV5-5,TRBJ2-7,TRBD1,CASTRPGQGTEQYF,TGTGCCAGCACCCGGCCGGGACAGGGGACCGAGCAGTACTTC